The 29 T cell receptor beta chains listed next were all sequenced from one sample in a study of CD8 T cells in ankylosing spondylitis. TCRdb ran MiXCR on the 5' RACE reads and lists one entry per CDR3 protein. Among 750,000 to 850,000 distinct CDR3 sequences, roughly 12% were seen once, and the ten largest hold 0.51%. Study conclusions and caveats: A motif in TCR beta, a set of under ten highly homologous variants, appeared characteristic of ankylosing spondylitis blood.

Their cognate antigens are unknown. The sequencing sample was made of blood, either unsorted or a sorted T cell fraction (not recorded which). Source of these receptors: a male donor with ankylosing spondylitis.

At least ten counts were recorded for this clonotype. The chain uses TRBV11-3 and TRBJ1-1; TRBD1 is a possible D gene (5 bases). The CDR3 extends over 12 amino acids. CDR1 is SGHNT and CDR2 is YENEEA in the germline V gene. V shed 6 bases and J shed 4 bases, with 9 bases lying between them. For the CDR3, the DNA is TGTGCCAGCAGATCCGACAGCACTGAAGCTTTCTTT. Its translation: CASRSDSTEAFF. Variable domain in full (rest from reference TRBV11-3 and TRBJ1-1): EAGVVQSPRYKIIEKKQPVAFWCNPISGHNTLYWYLQNLGQGPELLIRYENEEAVDDSQLPKDRFSAERLKGVDSTLKIQPAELGDSAVYLCASRSDSTEAFFGQGTRLTVV.

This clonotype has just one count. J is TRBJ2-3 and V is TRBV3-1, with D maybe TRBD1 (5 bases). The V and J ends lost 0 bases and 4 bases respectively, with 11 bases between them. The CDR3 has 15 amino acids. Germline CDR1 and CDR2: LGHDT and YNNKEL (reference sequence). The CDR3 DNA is TGTGCCAGCAGCCAAGAGGGGCGATCCGCAGATACGCAGTATTTT. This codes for CASSQEGRSADTQYF.

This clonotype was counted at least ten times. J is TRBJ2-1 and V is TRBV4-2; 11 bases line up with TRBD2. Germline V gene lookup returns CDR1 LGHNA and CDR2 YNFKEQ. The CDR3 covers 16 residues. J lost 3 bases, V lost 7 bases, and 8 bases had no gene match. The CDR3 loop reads CASTPRGTSGYNEQFF. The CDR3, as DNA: TGTGCCAGCACTCCAAGAGGGACTAGCGGCTACAATGAGCAGTTCTTC.

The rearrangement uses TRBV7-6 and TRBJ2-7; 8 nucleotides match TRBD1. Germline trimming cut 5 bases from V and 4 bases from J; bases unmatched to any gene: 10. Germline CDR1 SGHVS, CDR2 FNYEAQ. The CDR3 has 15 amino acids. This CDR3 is CASSPQGAENYEQYF. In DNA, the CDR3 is TGTGCCAGCAGCCCTCAGGGGGCCGAAAATTACGAGCAGTACTTC.

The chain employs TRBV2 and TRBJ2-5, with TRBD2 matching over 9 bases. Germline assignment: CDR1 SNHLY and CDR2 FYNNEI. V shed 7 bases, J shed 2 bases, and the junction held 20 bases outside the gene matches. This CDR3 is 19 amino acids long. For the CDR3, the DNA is TGTGCCAGCAAGAGGGGACGAGGCGGGAGGGCCGAGAGACAAGAGACCCAGTACTTC. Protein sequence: CASKRGRGGRAERQETQYF.

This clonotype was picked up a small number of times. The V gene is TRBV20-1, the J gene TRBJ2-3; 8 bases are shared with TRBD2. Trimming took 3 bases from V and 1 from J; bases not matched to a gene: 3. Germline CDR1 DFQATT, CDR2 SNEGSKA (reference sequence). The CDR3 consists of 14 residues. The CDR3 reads CSASEAGGTDTQYF. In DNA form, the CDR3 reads TGCAGTGCTAGCGAAGCGGGAGGCACAGATACGCAGTATTTT.

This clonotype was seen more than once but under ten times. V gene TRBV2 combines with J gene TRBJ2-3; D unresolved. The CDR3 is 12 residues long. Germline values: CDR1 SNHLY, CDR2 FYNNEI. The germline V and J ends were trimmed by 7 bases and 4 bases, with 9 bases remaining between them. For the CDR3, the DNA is TGTGCCAGCACCCCGACATCAGATACGCAGTATTTT. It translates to CASTPTSDTQYF.

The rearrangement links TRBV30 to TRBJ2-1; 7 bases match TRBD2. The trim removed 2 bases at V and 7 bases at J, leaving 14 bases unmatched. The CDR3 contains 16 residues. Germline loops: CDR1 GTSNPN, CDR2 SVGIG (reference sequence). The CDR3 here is CAWSSGGGGNLNEQFF. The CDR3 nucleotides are TGTGCCTGGAGTAGTGGCGGGGGAGGAAATTTGAATGAGCAGTTCTTC.

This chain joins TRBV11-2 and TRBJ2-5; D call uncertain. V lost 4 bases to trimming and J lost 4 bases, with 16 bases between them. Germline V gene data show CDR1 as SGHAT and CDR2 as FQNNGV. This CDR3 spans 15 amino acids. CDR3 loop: CASSSGYGPSETQYF. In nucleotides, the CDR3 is TGTGCCAGCAGCTCAGGTTACGGACCCTCAGAGACCCAGTACTTC.

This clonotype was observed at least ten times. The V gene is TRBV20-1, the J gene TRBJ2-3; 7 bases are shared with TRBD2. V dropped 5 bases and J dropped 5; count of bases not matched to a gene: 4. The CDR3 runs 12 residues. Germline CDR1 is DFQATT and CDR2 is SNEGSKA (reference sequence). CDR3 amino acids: CSAQGGGDTQYF. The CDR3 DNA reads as TGCAGTGCTCAGGGCGGGGGAGATACGCAGTATTTT.

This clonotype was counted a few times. The CDR3 nucleotides are TGCGCCAGCAGCAACCGGGACAGGGGGATATACGAGCAGTACTTC. This codes for CASSNRDRGIYEQYF. The chain has TRBV5-1 and TRBJ2-7, with TRBD1 matching 11 bases. Germline V gene lookup returns CDR1 SGHRS and CDR2 YFSETQ. After removal of 4 bases from V and 4 bases from J, the junction contained 7 bases not matched to a gene. The CDR3 runs to 15 residues.

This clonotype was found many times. CDR3 nucleotide sequence: TGTGCCAGCAGCCGCGGGACACTTAATCAGCCCCAGCATTTT. Its translation: CASSRGTLNQPQHF. The chain links TRBV7-2 to TRBJ1-5, with a possible D match to TRBD1 (6 bases). The germline V and J ends were trimmed by 5 bases and 4 bases, with 12 bases remaining between them. The CDR3 consists of 14 residues. Germline V gene data show CDR1 as SGHTA and CDR2 as FQGNSA.

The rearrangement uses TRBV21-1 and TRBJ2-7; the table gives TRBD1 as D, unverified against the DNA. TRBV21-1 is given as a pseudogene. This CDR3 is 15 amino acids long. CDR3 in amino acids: CASSKKGQGNCEQYF. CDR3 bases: TGTGCCAGCAGCAAGAAGGGACAGGGGAATTGCGAGCAGTACTTC.

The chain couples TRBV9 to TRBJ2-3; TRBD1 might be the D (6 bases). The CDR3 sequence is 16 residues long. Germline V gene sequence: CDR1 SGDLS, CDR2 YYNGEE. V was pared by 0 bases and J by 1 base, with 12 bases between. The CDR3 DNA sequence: TGTGCCAGCAGCGTAGAGACAGGATGGGGCACAGATACGCAGTATTTT. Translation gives CASSVETGWGTDTQYF.

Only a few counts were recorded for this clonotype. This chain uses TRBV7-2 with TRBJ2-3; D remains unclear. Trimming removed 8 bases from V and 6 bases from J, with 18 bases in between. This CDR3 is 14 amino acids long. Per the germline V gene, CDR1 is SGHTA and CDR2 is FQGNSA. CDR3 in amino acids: CASDLVGPLDTQYF. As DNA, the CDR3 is TGTGCCAGCGACCTAGTAGGCCCCCTCGATACGCAGTATTTT.

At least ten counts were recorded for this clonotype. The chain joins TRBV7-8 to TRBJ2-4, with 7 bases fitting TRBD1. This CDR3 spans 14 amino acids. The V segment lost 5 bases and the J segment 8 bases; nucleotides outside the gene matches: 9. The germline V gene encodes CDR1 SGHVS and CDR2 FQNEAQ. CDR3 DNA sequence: TGTGCCAGCAGCCCTTTAGGGGGCGAGGACATTCAGTACTTC. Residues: CASSPLGGEDIQYF.

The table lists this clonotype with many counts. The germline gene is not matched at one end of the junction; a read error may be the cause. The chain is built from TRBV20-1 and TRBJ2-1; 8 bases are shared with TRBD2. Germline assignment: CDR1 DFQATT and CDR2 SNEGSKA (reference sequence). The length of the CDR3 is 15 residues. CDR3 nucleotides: TGCAGTGCTGGAGAAAGCGGGAGTTGGAACAATGAGCAGTTCTTC. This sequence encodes CSAGESGSWNNEQFF.

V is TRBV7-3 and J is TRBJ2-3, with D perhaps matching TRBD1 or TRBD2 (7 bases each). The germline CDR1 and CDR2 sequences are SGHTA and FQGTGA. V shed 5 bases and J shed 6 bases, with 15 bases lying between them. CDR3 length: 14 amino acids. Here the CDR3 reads CASSPQGGMDTQYF. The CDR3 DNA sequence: TGTGCCAGCAGCCCCCAGGGGGGGATGGATACGCAGTATTTT. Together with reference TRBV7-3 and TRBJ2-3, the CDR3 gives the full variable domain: GAGVSQTPSNKVTEKGKYVELRCDPISGHTALYWYRQSLGQGPEFLIYFQGTGAADDSGLPNDRFFAVRPEGSVSTLKIQRTERGDSAVYLCASSPQGGMDTQYFGPGTRLTVL.

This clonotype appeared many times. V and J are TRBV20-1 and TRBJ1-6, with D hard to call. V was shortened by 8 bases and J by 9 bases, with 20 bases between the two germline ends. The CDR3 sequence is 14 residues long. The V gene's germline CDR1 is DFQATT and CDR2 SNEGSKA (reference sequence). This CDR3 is CSSSRPLLSSPLHF. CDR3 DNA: TGCAGTTCTTCGAGGCCTCTCTTGAGTTCACCCCTCCACTTT.

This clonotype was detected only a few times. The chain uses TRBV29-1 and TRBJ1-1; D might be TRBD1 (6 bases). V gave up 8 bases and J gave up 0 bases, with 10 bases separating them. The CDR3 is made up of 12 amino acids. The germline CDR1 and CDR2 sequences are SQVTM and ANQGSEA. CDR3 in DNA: TGCAGCTCGCACAGGGTGAACACTGAAGCTTTCTTT. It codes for CSSHRVNTEAFF.

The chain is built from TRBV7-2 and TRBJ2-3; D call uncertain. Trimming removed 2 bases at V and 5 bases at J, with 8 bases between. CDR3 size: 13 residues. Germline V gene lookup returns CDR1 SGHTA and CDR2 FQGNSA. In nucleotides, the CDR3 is TGTGCCAGCAGCTTAAGCTTCGGAGATACGCAGTATTTT. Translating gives CASSLSFGDTQYF.

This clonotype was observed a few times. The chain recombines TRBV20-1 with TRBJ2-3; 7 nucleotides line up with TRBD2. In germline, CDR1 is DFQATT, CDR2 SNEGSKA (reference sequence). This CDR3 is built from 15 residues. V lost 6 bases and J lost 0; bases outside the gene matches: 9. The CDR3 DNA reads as TGCAGTGCGCGGCGGGAGATTGCGAGCACAGATACGCAGTATTTT. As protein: CSARREIASTDTQYF.

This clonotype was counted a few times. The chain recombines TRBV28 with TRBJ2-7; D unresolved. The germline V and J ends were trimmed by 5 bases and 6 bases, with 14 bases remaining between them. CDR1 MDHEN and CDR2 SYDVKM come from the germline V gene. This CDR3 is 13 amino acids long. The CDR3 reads CASSPLSRVEQYF. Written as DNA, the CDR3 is TGTGCCAGCAGTCCCCTCTCCCGGGTCGAGCAGTACTTC. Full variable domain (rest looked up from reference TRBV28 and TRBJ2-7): DVKVTQSSRYLVKRTGEKVFLECVQDMDHENMFWYRQDPGLGLRLIYFSYDVKMKEKGDIPEGYSVSREKKERFSLILESASTNQTSMYLCASSPLSRVEQYFGPGTRLTVT.

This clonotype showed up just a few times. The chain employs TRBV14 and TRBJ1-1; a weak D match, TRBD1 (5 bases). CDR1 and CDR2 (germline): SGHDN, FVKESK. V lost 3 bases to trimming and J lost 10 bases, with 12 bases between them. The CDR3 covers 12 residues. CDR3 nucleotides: TGTGCCAGCAGCCAGGGGCGGGCTACAGCTTTCTTT. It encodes CASSQGRATAFF.

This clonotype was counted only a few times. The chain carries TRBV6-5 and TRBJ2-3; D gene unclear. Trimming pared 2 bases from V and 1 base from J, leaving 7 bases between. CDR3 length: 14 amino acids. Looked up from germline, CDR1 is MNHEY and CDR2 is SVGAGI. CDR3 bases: TGTGCCAGCAGTTACGAAAGGGGCACAGATACGCAGTATTTT. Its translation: CASSYERGTDTQYF.

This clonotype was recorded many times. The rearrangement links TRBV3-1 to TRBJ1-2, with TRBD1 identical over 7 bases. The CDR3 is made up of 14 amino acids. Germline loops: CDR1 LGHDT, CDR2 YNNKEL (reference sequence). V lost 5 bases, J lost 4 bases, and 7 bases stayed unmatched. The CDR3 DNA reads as TGTGCCAGCAGCAGAGAACAGGGGACCTATGGCTACACCTTC. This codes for CASSREQGTYGYTF.

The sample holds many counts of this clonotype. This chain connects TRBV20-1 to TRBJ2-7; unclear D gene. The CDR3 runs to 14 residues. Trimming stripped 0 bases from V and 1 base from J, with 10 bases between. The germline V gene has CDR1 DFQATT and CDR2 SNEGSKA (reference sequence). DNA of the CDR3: TGCAGTGCTAGAGATGGAACTACTTCCTACGAGCAGTACTTC. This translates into CSARDGTTSYEQYF.

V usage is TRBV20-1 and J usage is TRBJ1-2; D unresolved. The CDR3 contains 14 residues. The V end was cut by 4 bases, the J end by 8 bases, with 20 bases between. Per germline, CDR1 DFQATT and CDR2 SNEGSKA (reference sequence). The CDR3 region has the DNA TGCAGTGCTACCCGGCGGGTAGGAGTAGAGGGCTACACCTTC. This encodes CSATRRVGVEGYTF.

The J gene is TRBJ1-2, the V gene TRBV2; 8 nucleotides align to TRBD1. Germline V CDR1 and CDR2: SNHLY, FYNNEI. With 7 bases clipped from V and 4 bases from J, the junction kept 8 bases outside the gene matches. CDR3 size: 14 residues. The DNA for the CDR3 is TGTGCCAGCACCAGATACGACAGGGGCTATGGCTACACCTTC. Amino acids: CASTRYDRGYGYTF.